Listed here are 18 T cell receptor beta chains from one sample, sequenced in a study of identical twins' blood T cells. TCRdb redid the calling of the 5' RACE reads with MiXCR, one entry per CDR3 protein. The repertoire holds 350,000 to 400,000 distinct CDR3 sequences, with around 30% as singletons. The specimen was PBMCs. The receptors here all came from a woman aged 18-55 years in good health.

A remark on this clonotype: A single base separates this from a much larger clone, so it may be a read error. The chain links TRBV29-1 to TRBJ1-5, with D tentatively TRBD1 (5 bases). This CDR3 has 13 amino acids. Per germline, CDR1 SQVTM and CDR2 ANQGSEA. The CDR3 DNA reads as TGCAACGTCAAAGACAGTAACAATCAGCCCCAGCATTTT. It translates to CNVKDSNNQPQHF.

This clonotype was seen ten or more times. This sequence joins TRBV27 and TRBJ2-7, with TRBD1 as a possible D gene (5 bases). Germline-derived CDR1 and CDR2 are MNHEY and SMNVEV (reference sequence). The CDR3 spans 13 residues. Trimming stripped 5 bases from V and 6 bases from J, with 14 bases between. CDR3 bases: TGTGCCAGCAGTGATATTGACAGACGCGAGCAGTACTTC. Its protein product is CASSDIDRREQYF.

V is TRBV2 and J is TRBJ2-7, with TRBD1 matching 8 bases. J was trimmed by 4 bases and V by 5 bases; bases with no gene match: 7. The CDR3 spans 14 residues. Germline V gene sequence: CDR1 SNHLY, CDR2 FYNNEI. Here the CDR3 reads CASSPWTGNYEQYF. CDR3 DNA sequence: TGTGCCAGCAGTCCCTGGACAGGGAATTACGAGCAGTACTTC.

As for this clonotype: At one end, the junction sequence differs from germline, possibly due to a read error. J is TRBJ1-5 and V is TRBV3-1; no clear D gene. Germline V CDR1 and CDR2: LGHDT, YNNKEL (reference sequence). CDR3 length: 12 residues. The CDR3 loop is CAGSLVEGPQHF. The CDR3 bases are TGTGCCGGCAGCCTTGTGGAGGGGCCCCAGCATTTT.

This clonotype was counted ten times or more. This rearrangement joins TRBV2 to TRBJ1-2; D is possibly TRBD1 (6 bases). This CDR3 region has 12 residues. Deletions cut 3 bases from V and 8 bases from J, with 10 bases between. CDR1 is SNHLY, CDR2 FYNNEI, per germline. CDR3 residues: CASSEGGHGYTF. The CDR3 DNA reads as TGTGCCAGCAGTGAGGGGGGGCACGGCTACACCTTC.

The gene calls are TRBV20-1 and TRBJ2-1; a possible D gene is TRBD2 (6 bases). Trimming cost V 0 bases and J 12 bases, with 9 bases left between them. The V gene's germline CDR1 is DFQATT and CDR2 SNEGSKA (reference sequence). The CDR3 runs to 11 residues. DNA for the CDR3: TGCAGTGCTAGAGAGGGGGGTGGGCAGTTCTTC. It is translated as CSAREGGGQFF.

The rearrangement joins TRBV5-1 to TRBJ2-1; D may be TRBD2 (5 bases). The CDR3 runs 15 residues. Deletions cut 6 bases from V and 4 bases from J, with 17 bases between. Germline lookup yields CDR1 SGHRS and CDR2 YFSETQ. The CDR3 sequence: CASTKGVSEYNEQFF. DNA for the CDR3: TGCGCCAGCACGAAGGGAGTCTCGGAGTACAATGAGCAGTTCTTC.

This clonotype has just a few counts. The rearrangement uses TRBV7-9 and TRBJ2-2; D unresolved. The length of the CDR3 is 13 residues. Per the germline V gene, CDR1 is SEHNR and CDR2 is FQNEAQ (reference sequence). V lost 2 bases, J lost 8 bases, and 9 bases lay in between. CDR3 sequence reads: CASSLQPLGELFF. In nucleotides, the CDR3 is TGTGCCAGCAGCTTACAACCGCTAGGGGAGCTGTTTTTT.

For this clonotype: This could be a read error, since a much larger clone is one nucleotide away. The chain combines TRBV19 with TRBJ2-3, with no clear D. This CDR3 is 14 amino acids long. The germline gives CDR1 LNHDA, CDR2 SQIVND (reference sequence). The CDR3 DNA reads as TGTGCCAGTACCACTGCAGCCCGCACAGATACGCGGTATTTT. This encodes CASTTAARTDTRYF.

This rearrangement joins TRBV19 to TRBJ2-1; maybe TRBD2 (5 bases). Germline CDR1 is LNHDA and CDR2 is SQIVND (reference sequence). This CDR3 has 15 amino acids. Trimming pared 9 bases from V and 2 bases from J, leaving 17 bases between. The CDR3 region has the DNA TGTGCCAGCGCCGAGGGTCCGCCGGCCTACAATGAGCAGTTCTTC. It yields the protein CASAEGPPAYNEQFF.

The gene calls are TRBV19 and TRBJ2-2, with TRBD1 as a possible D gene (5 bases). The CDR3 contains 13 residues. CDR1 is LNHDA, CDR2 SQIVND, per germline (reference sequence). V was pared by 6 bases and J by 6 bases, with 11 bases between. In nucleotides, the CDR3 is TGTGCCAGTAGAGAAACAGGTCCCGGGGAGCTGTTTTTT. It yields the protein CASRETGPGELFF.

This clonotype was counted ten times or more. The V gene is TRBV27, the J gene TRBJ2-1; a weak D match, TRBD2 (6 bases). The V end lost 6 bases, the J end lost 0 bases, and 12 bases lay between the germline ends. The germline CDR1 and CDR2 sequences are MNHEY and SMNVEV (reference sequence). CDR3 size: 15 residues. CDR3: CASSLSGASYNEQFF. DNA for the CDR3: TGTGCCAGCAGCCTTAGCGGAGCCTCCTACAATGAGCAGTTCTTC.

V is TRBV12-3 or TRBV12-4 and J is TRBJ1-1; D is ambiguous. CDR3 length: 12 residues. V was trimmed by 3 bases and J by 10 bases, leaving 12 bases between them. The CDR3 bases are TGTGCCAGCAGTTTTAGCTCCGTGGGAGCTTTCTTT. Translating gives CASSFSSVGAFF.

This chain links TRBV5-5 with TRBJ1-5; 9 positions agree with TRBD1. Trimming removed 4 bases from V and 6 bases from J; junction bases left unmatched: 8. CDR3 length: 15 residues. CDR1 is SGHKS, CDR2 YYEKEE, per germline (reference sequence). The CDR3, as DNA: TGTGCCAGCAGCGATGGACAGGGGTCTGGTCAGCCCCAGCATTTT. It yields the protein CASSDGQGSGQPQHF.

The V call is TRBV19, the J call TRBJ1-5, with 9 bases aligning to TRBD1. The germline CDR1 and CDR2 sequences are LNHDA and SQIVND (reference sequence). The junction had 2 bases not matched to a gene; V was cut back by 8 bases and J by 6 bases. The CDR3 length is 12 residues. CDR3 in DNA: TGTGCCAGTGCGACAGGGGGTCAGCCCCAGCATTTT. This sequence encodes CASATGGQPQHF.

V is TRBV28 and J is TRBJ1-2; D may be TRBD1 (5 bases). The germline V and J ends were trimmed by 4 bases and 8 bases, with 14 bases remaining between them. The CDR3 is 13 residues long. Germline assignment: CDR1 MDHEN and CDR2 SYDVKM. The CDR3 DNA is TGTGCCAGCAGTTCGACCGGGACCGAAGGCTACACCTTC. The encoded protein is CASSSTGTEGYTF.

This clonotype occurred a few times. The chain recombines TRBV29-1 with TRBJ2-1; D uncertain. The germline V gene has CDR1 SQVTM and CDR2 ANQGSEA. Trimming cost V 4 bases and J 12 bases, with 19 bases left between them. The CDR3 is made up of 13 amino acids. CDR3 loop: CSVVTNGVHGQFF. The CDR3 DNA is TGCAGCGTTGTCACCAATGGGGTACATGGGCAGTTCTTC.

J is TRBJ1-1 and V is TRBV19, with 9 positions matching TRBD1. The germline V gene encodes CDR1 LNHDA and CDR2 SQIVND (reference sequence). V dropped 6 bases and J dropped 12; count of bases not matched to a gene: 5. This CDR3 region has 11 residues. The CDR3 sequence: CASRDRGPTFF. The CDR3 DNA sequence: TGTGCCAGTAGGGACAGGGGTCCGACTTTCTTT. Combining the CDR3 with reference TRBV19 and TRBJ1-1 gives the whole variable domain DGGITQSPKYLFRKEGQNVTLSCEQNLNHDAMYWYRQDPGQGLRLIYYSQIVNDFQKGDIAEGYSVSREKKESFPLTVTSAQKNPTAFYLCASRDRGPTFFGQGTRLTVV.